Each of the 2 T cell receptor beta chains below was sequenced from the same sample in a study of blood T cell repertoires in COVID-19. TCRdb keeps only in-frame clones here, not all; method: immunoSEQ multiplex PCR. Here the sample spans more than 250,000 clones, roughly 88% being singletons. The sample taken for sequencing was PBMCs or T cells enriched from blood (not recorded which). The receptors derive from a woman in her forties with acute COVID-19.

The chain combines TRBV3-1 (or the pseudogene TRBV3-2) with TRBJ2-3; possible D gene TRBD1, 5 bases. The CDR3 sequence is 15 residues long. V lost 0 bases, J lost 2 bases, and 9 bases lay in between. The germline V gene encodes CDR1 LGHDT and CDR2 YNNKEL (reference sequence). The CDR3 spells CASSQEQDYTDTQYF. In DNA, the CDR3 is TGTGCCAGCAGCCAAGAACAGGATTACACAGATACGCAGTATTTT.

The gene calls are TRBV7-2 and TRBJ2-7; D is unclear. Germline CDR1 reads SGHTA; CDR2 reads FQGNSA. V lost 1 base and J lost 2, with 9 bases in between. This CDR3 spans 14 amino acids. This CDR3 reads CASSLEVGAYEQYV. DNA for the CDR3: TGTGCCAGCAGCTTAGAGGTAGGAGCCTACGAGCAGTACGTC.